This entry is about one T cell receptor (beta chain). Sequencing used immunoSEQ multiplex PCR; TCRdb keeps in-frame clones, though not all of them. The table lists approximately 160,000 clones, 90% of them singletons. The sample belongs to a study of T cell responses to AZD1222 COVID-19 vaccine. Per germline, CDR1 SGHRS and CDR2 YFSETQ. Between the trimmed V and J ends, which lost 4 bases and 4 bases, there was a span of 14 bases. CDR3 size: 14 residues. The source is an adult in good health. Sequencing was performed on peripheral blood, taken on day 0 of AZD1222 vaccination. The genes are TRBV5-1 and TRBJ1-2; TRBD1 is a possible D gene (5 bases). CDR3 in DNA: TGCGCCAGCAGCCTGGAGGGGCAGTCCTATGGCTACACCTTC. It encodes CASSLEGQSYGYTF.